The rows below give T cell receptor beta chains drawn from one sample of a study of T cell responses to AZD1222 COVID-19 vaccine. Profiling relied on immunoSEQ multiplex PCR, and the TCRdb table lists in-frame clones only, not all of them. The sample holds 120,000 or so clones; 87% are singletons and the top ten take around 1.6%. The specimen comprised peripheral blood, sampled on day 0 of AZD1222 vaccination. The source of these receptors is an adult in good health. Both conserved end residues are part of each CDR3. Fields, in order: J gene, clone size, V gene, D gene, CDR3 protein, CDR3 DNA. The D gene is left open where the match is weak. Expanded clones are given a class, and other clones once, few, many or no size at all.

TRBJ1-2,.,TRBV3-1/TRBV3-2,TRBD1,CASSHPGQETPYGYTF,TGTGCCAGCAGCCACCCGGGACAGGAGACCCCCTATGGCTACACCTTC
TRBJ2-1,.,TRBV19,TRBD2,CASSIGGLAGGNEQFF,TGTGCCAGTAGTATAGGAGGGCTAGCGGGGGGGAATGAGCAGTTCTTC
TRBJ1-1,.,TRBV10-3,.,CAISPTGMLTEAFF,TGTGCCATCAGCCCCACAGGGATGCTCACTGAAGCTTTCTTT
TRBJ1-2,.,TRBV5-4,.,CASSFRDDRRGYTF,TGTGCCAGCAGCTTTCGTGACGACCGGAGGGGCTACACCTTC
TRBJ2-7,.,TRBV7-2,TRBD1,CASSPARTGIYEQYF,TGTGCCAGCAGCCCCGCCCGGACAGGGATCTACGAGCAGTACTTC
TRBJ1-2,.,TRBV6-4,TRBD1,CASSETGFSYGYTF,TGTGCCAGCAGTGAGACAGGGTTTTCATATGGCTACACCTTC
TRBJ1-2,.,TRBV3-1/TRBV3-2,.,CASSQGIGDGYTF,TGTGCCAGCAGCCAAGGTATCGGGGATGGCTACACCTTC
TRBJ1-6,few,TRBV24-1,.,CATSEGLWSPLHF,TGTGCCACCAGTGAGGGGTTGTGGTCACCCCTCCACTTT
TRBJ2-2,.,TRBV5-1,.,CASSLGTHTGELFF,TGCGCCAGCAGCTTGGGGACGCACACCGGGGAGCTGTTTTTT
TRBJ1-2,.,TRBV15,TRBD1,CATSRGTGGSYGYTF,TGTGCCACCAGCAGAGGTACAGGGGGCTCCTATGGCTACACCTTC
TRBJ1-2,.,TRBV9,.,CASSVGRGVSWDGYTF,TGTGCCAGCAGCGTAGGCAGGGGAGTCAGCTGGGATGGCTACACCTTC
TRBJ2-7,.,TRBV5-5,.,CASRTPGTKYEQYF,TGTGCCAGCAGAACTCCCGGGACCAAATACGAGCAGTACTTC
TRBJ2-2,.,TRBV10-3,.,CAISESGTGPGSSTGELFF,TGTGCCATCAGTGAGTCTGGGACGGGGCCAGGGTCATCAACCGGGGAGCTGTTTTTT
TRBJ1-5,.,TRBV19,.,CASKDTGPTLAPQHF,TGTGCCAGTAAAGACACTGGCCCTACCCTGGCGCCCCAGCATTTT
TRBJ2-1,.,TRBV10-3,TRBD1,CATTLAGTGIYNEQFF,TGTGCCACCACCCTTGCGGGGACAGGGATTTACAATGAGCAGTTCTTC
TRBJ1-5,.,TRBV5-1,.,CASSLGEGDSNQPQHF,TGCGCCAGCAGCTTGGGCGAAGGGGATAGCAATCAGCCCCAGCATTTT
TRBJ1-2,.,TRBV7-8,.,CASSPDMGGYTF,TGTGCCAGCAGCCCAGACATGGGGGGCTACACCTTC
TRBJ2-7,once,TRBV28,TRBD1,CASGGLGDRGTYEQYF,TGTGCCAGCGGTGGGCTCGGGGACAGGGGCACCTACGAGCAGTACTTC
TRBJ1-1,.,TRBV19,.,CASSIGTMNTEAFF,TGTGCCAGTAGTATCGGCACGATGAACACTGAAGCTTTCTTT
TRBJ1-2,.,TRBV9,.,CASSVAASLLYGYTF,TGTGCCAGCAGCGTAGCGGCGTCTTTACTGTATGGCTACACCTTC
TRBJ1-2,.,TRBV30,.,CAWSGGRGYTF,TGTGCCTGGAGTGGTGGTAGGGGCTACACCTTC
TRBJ2-3,once,TRBV15,.,CATSFWVLTDTQYF,TGTGCCACCAGCTTCTGGGTTTTAACAGATACGCAGTATTTT
TRBJ2-1,few,TRBV5-1,.,CASSYLGDEQFF,TGCGCCAGCAGCTACCTCGGGGATGAGCAGTTCTTC
TRBJ1-4,once,TRBV3-1/TRBV3-2,TRBD1,CASSPGQGARTNEKLFF,TGTGCCAGCAGCCCTGGACAGGGGGCGCGGACTAATGAAAAACTGTTTTTT
TRBJ1-3,.,TRBV6-2/TRBV6-3,.,CASSYRPGDLSGNTIYF,TGTGCCAGCAGTTACCGGCCAGGGGACCTCTCTGGAAACACCATATATTTT
TRBJ2-7,.,TRBV7-6,TRBD2,CASSSFEGGSYEQYF,TGTGCCAGCAGCTCCTTCGAGGGAGGGAGCTACGAGCAGTACTTC
TRBJ2-3,.,TRBV5-5,TRBD2,CASSLSWLAGVTDTQYF,TGTGCCAGCAGCTTGTCGTGGCTAGCGGGGGTCACAGATACGCAGTATTTT
TRBJ1-3,.,TRBV2,TRBD1,CASSEWGQSSGNTIYF,TGTGCCAGCAGTGAATGGGGACAGAGCTCTGGAAACACCATATATTTT
TRBJ1-1,.,TRBV19,.,CASRSIVEAFF,TGTGCCAGCCGGTCGATAGTTGAAGCTTTCTTT
TRBJ2-7,once,TRBV4-1,TRBD1,CASSQDDSDRVFSYEQYF,TGCGCCAGCAGCCAGGACGACTCCGACAGGGTTTTTAGCTACGAGCAGTACTTC
TRBJ2-4,few,TRBV7-2,.,CASSSSGTVAKNIQYF,TGTGCCAGCAGCTCCTCCGGGACCGTAGCCAAAAACATTCAGTACTTC
TRBJ1-2,few,TRBV5-1,.,CASSPRAAPYGYTF,TGCGCCAGCAGCCCTCGTGCGGCGCCCTATGGCTACACCTTC
TRBJ1-2,.,TRBV19,.,CASTAPEGLRNYGYTF,TGTGCCAGTACCGCTCCAGAGGGGTTGCGGAACTATGGCTACACCTTC
TRBJ2-7,.,TRBV29-1,TRBD1,CSGGQGAYEQYF,TGCAGCGGGGGACAGGGGGCCTACGAGCAGTACTTC
TRBJ2-3,once,TRBV5-1,.,CASSLRDGSTDTQYF,TGCGCCAGCAGCTTGAGGGACGGAAGCACAGATACGCAGTATTTT
TRBJ2-5,.,TRBV7-3,TRBD2,CASSTSGGALETQYF,TGTGCCAGCAGCACTAGCGGGGGGGCATTAGAGACCCAGTACTTC
TRBJ1-5,.,TRBV9,.,CASAHIHQHF,TGTGCCAGCGCCCATATTCACCAGCATTTT
TRBJ1-6,.,TRBV6-5,.,CASSYRGPSPLHF,TGTGCCAGCAGTTACAGGGGCCCTTCACCCCTCCACTTT
TRBJ2-2,.,TRBV11-2,.,CASSLEVANTGELFF,TGTGCCAGCAGCTTAGAGGTGGCGAACACCGGGGAGCTGTTTTTT
TRBJ2-3,.,TRBV14,TRBD2,CASSYTSGGTDTQYF,TGTGCCAGCAGCTATACTAGCGGGGGCACAGATACGCAGTATTTT
TRBJ1-1,.,TRBV2,.,CASSDGRNTEAFF,TGTGCCAGCAGTGACGGAAGGAACACTGAAGCTTTCTTT
TRBJ1-2,.,TRBV3-1/TRBV3-2,.,CASSQDEGVDGYTF,TGTGCCAGCAGCCAAGACGAAGGAGTTGATGGCTACACCTTC
TRBJ2-1,.,TRBV10-3,.,CAIRDLKYNEQFF,TGTGCCATCAGGGACCTGAAGTACAATGAGCAGTTCTTC
TRBJ1-2,.,TRBV30,.,CARDKRNYGYTF,TGTGCCCGGGACAAACGGAACTATGGCTACACCTTC
TRBJ1-2,few,TRBV7-9,TRBD1,CASRNNLGGDGYTF,TGTGCCAGCAGGAATAATCTAGGGGGCGATGGCTACACCTTC
TRBJ2-2,.,TRBV25-1,.,CASSVRAGNTGELFF,TGTGCCAGCAGTGTTCGGGCGGGGAACACCGGGGAGCTGTTTTTT
TRBJ2-7,.,TRBV7-2,TRBD1,CASSLLGTGLYEQYF,TGTGCCAGCAGCTTATTAGGGACAGGATTGTACGAGCAGTACTTC
TRBJ1-4,.,TRBV5-1,TRBD1,CASTPGTGDEKLFF,TGCGCCAGCACCCCCGGGACAGGCGATGAAAAACTGTTTTTT
TRBJ2-6,.,TRBV28,.,CASSLDRPFEAPSSGANVLTF,TGTGCCAGCAGTTTAGATCGGCCCTTTGAGGCCCCAAGCTCTGGGGCCAACGTCCTGACTTTC
TRBJ2-5,.,TRBV19,.,CASSINGPGEETQYF,TGTGCCAGTAGTATTAACGGTCCAGGGGAAGAGACCCAGTACTTC